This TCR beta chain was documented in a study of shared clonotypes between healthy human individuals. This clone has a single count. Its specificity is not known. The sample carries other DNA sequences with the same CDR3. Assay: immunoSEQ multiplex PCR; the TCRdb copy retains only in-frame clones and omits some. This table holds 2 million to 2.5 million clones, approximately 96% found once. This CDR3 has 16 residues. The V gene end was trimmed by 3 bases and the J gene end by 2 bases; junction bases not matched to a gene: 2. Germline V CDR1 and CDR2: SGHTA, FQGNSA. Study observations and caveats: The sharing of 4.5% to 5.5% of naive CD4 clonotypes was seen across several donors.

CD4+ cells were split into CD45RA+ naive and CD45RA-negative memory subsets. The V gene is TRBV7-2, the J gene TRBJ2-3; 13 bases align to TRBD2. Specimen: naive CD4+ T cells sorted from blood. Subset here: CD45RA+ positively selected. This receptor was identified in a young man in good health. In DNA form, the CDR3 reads TGTGCCAGCAGCTTGGGGACTAGCGGGATCACAGATACGCAGTATTTT. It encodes CASSLGTSGITDTQYF.